This T cell receptor beta chain originates from a study of T cell responses to AZD1222 COVID-19 vaccine. This CDR3 has 14 amino acids. Trimming pared 1 base from V and 7 bases from J, leaving 8 bases between. Germline-derived CDR1 and CDR2 are LNHNV and YYDKDF (reference sequence). The assay was immunoSEQ multiplex PCR, and TCRdb's table has in-frame clones only and misses some. The sample comprises some 90,000 clones, roughly 88% of which are singletons, and roughly 15% rests with the top ten. This chain joins TRBV15 and TRBJ1-6, with D possibly TRBD1 on 5 matching bases. Specimen: peripheral blood, collected on day 0 of AZD1222 vaccination. This sequence was found in an adult in good health. This CDR3 reads CATSRAGTNSPLHF. In nucleotides, the CDR3 is TGTGCCACCAGCAGAGCAGGGACCAATTCACCCCTCCACTTT.